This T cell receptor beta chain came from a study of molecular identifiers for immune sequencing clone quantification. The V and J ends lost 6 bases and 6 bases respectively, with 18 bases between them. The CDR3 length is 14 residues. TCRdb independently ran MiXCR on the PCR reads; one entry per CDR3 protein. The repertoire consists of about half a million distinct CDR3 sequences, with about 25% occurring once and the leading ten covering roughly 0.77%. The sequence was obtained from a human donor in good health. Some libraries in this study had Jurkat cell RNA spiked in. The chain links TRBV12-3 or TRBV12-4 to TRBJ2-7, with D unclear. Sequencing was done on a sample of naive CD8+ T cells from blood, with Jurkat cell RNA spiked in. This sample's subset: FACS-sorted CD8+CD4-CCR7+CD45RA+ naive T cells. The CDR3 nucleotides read TGTGCCAGCAGACCAACCCAGTCGCGTAGCGAGCAGTACTTC. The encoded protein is CASRPTQSRSEQYF.